This TCR beta chain was sequenced during a study of CD8 T cells in ankylosing spondylitis. Study observations and caveats: Certain motif variants had earlier appeared in reactive arthritis synovial fluid and blood.

Many counts were recorded for this clonotype. What it recognizes is unknown. Germline CDR1 reads DFQATT; CDR2 reads SNEGSKA (reference sequence). This CDR3 contains 11 residues. Trimming stripped 6 bases from V and 4 bases from J, with 6 bases between. TCRdb reprocessed the 5' RACE reads via MiXCR and lists one record per CDR3 protein. The data contain 200,000 to 250,000 distinct CDR3 sequences, around a tenth of them singletons. Sample: blood, either unsorted or a sorted T cell fraction (not recorded which). V and J are TRBV20-1 and TRBJ1-4, with D uncertain. The TCR originated in a male donor with ankylosing spondylitis or in good health (not recorded which). This chain's CDR3 is CSAGFNEKLFF. CDR3 coding DNA: TGCAGTGCAGGGTTTAATGAAAAACTGTTTTTT.